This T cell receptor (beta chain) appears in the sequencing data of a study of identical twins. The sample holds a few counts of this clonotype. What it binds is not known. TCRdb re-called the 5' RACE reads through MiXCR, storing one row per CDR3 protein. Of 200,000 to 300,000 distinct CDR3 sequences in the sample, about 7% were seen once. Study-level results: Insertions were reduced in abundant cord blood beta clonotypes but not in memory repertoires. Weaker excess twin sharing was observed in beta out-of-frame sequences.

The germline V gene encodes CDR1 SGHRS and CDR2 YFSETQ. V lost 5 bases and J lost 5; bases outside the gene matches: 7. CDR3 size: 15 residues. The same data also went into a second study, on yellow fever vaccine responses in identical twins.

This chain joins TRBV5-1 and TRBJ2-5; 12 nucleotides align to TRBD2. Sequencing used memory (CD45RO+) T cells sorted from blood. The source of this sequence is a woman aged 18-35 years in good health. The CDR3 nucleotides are TGCGCCAGCAGTCAGACTAGCGGGGGTTGGGAGACCCAGTACTTC. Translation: CASSQTSGGWETQYF.